This T cell receptor beta chain appears in the sequencing data of a study of blood T cell repertoires in COVID-19. Assay used: immunoSEQ multiplex PCR; TCRdb lists only in-frame clones, some missing. The data show 200,000 to 300,000 clones, around 89% seen once. Sample: peripheral blood. The sequence came from a man in his sixties who had recovered from COVID-19.

The CDR3 nucleotides read TGTGCCATCAGGGCACTACAGGGGAACACTGAAGCTTTCTTT. Translation: CAIRALQGNTEAFF. The rearrangement joins TRBV10-3 to TRBJ1-1; D might be TRBD1 (6 bases). The CDR3 length is 14 residues. Germline CDR1 is ENHRY and CDR2 is SYGVKD. The V end was cut by 6 bases, the J end by 1 base, with 12 bases between.